These T cell receptor beta chains were read from a single sample in a study of monozygotic twins with inflammatory bowel disease. Using the 5' RACE reads, TCRdb records one entry per CDR3 protein without DNA. The listing records approximately 380,000 distinct CDR3 sequences. Source material: blood. These receptors all come from a human donor with ulcerative colitis or Crohn's disease, or a healthy co-twin of an affected twin (not recorded which). Both conserved end residues are part of each CDR3. Fields, in order: J gene, V gene, CDR3 protein.

j_gene: TRBJ1-4; v_gene: TRBV4-2; CDR3aa: CASSQRTGYEKLFF
j_gene: TRBJ1-4; v_gene: TRBV4-2; CDR3aa: CASSQEVDREDEKLFF
j_gene: TRBJ2-3; v_gene: TRBV12-3/TRBV12-4; CDR3aa: CASSPLLASQRDTQYF
j_gene: TRBJ1-5; v_gene: TRBV20-1; CDR3aa: CSARGSQPQHF
j_gene: TRBJ2-7; v_gene: TRBV12-3/TRBV12-4; CDR3aa: CASRSLGAKSEQYF
j_gene: TRBJ1-1; v_gene: TRBV7-3; CDR3aa: CASSSGPLNTEAFF
j_gene: TRBJ2-3; v_gene: TRBV5-1; CDR3aa: CASSLGGATAQGDTQYF
j_gene: TRBJ2-5; v_gene: TRBV7-2; CDR3aa: CASSLAGVPETQYF
j_gene: TRBJ2-3; v_gene: TRBV4-3; CDR3aa: CASSQIAGVGRDTQYF
j_gene: TRBJ2-7; v_gene: TRBV7-8; CDR3aa: CASSSPATYEQYF
j_gene: TRBJ1-1; v_gene: TRBV20-1; CDR3aa: CSAPRSGTEAFF
j_gene: TRBJ1-5; v_gene: TRBV19; CDR3aa: CASSDRVGSNQPQHF
j_gene: TRBJ2-7; v_gene: TRBV7-9; CDR3aa: CASSPGGGYEQYF
j_gene: TRBJ2-3; v_gene: TRBV5-5; CDR3aa: CASSLADRSNTNTDTQYF
j_gene: TRBJ2-7; v_gene: TRBV5-6; CDR3aa: CASSPVGAQGALYEQYF
j_gene: TRBJ1-1; v_gene: TRBV29-1; CDR3aa: CSVIFRGELGTETFF
j_gene: TRBJ1-2; v_gene: TRBV10-3; CDR3aa: CAITAGGRYGYTF
j_gene: TRBJ1-2; v_gene: TRBV7-6; CDR3aa: CASSSSRGGYGYTF
j_gene: TRBJ1-1; v_gene: TRBV5-6; CDR3aa: CASSLGDRLTGESTEAFF
j_gene: TRBJ2-3; v_gene: TRBV7-6; CDR3aa: CASSLYRGTDTQYF
j_gene: TRBJ2-3; v_gene: TRBV7-6; CDR3aa: CASSSGSREGWEYF
j_gene: TRBJ1-5; v_gene: TRBV7-7; CDR3aa: CASAVGVNQPQHF
j_gene: TRBJ2-1; v_gene: TRBV3-1; CDR3aa: CASSSAPDEQFF
j_gene: TRBJ2-3; v_gene: TRBV11-2; CDR3aa: CASSPRVADTQYF
j_gene: TRBJ1-1; v_gene: TRBV19; CDR3aa: CASTPGGSMNTEAFF
j_gene: TRBJ2-4; v_gene: TRBV4-2; CDR3aa: CASSQELGKNIQYF
j_gene: TRBJ1-5; v_gene: TRBV5-1; CDR3aa: CASSLGGTANQPQHF
j_gene: TRBJ2-1; v_gene: TRBV30; CDR3aa: CAWSDGMGNEQFF
j_gene: TRBJ2-2; v_gene: TRBV24-1; CDR3aa: CATSDSRTGELFF
j_gene: TRBJ2-3; v_gene: TRBV5-1; CDR3aa: CASSPGTSGGARDTQYF
j_gene: TRBJ1-4; v_gene: TRBV10-3; CDR3aa: CAISEKEGTNEKLFF
j_gene: TRBJ2-1; v_gene: TRBV4-3; CDR3aa: CASSQVIQGGGDEQFF
j_gene: TRBJ2-2; v_gene: TRBV7-7; CDR3aa: CASGFGVTTGELFF
j_gene: TRBJ2-3; v_gene: TRBV20-1; CDR3aa: CSAPRDSTDTQYF
j_gene: TRBJ2-7; v_gene: TRBV25-1; CDR3aa: CASSDSTGGLGDEQYF
j_gene: TRBJ1-1; v_gene: TRBV7-3; CDR3aa: CASSLRSGQGTEAFF
j_gene: TRBJ2-3; v_gene: TRBV6-1; CDR3aa: CASSIAGGWTDTQYF
j_gene: TRBJ1-3; v_gene: TRBV7-9; CDR3aa: CASSLLGRGGNTIYF
j_gene: TRBJ1-6; v_gene: TRBV7-2; CDR3aa: CASSSDRGSGSPLHF
j_gene: TRBJ2-1; v_gene: TRBV20-1; CDR3aa: CSAREPSGTTYNEQFF
j_gene: TRBJ1-1; v_gene: TRBV6-5; CDR3aa: CASSSDRGRRNTEAFF
j_gene: TRBJ1-2; v_gene: TRBV5-1; CDR3aa: CASSAQADYGYTF
j_gene: TRBJ2-6; v_gene: TRBV5-1; CDR3aa: CASSLIGVGSGANVLTF
j_gene: TRBJ1-5; v_gene: TRBV18; CDR3aa: CASSLWEGNQPQHF
j_gene: TRBJ1-2; v_gene: TRBV6-2/TRBV6-3; CDR3aa: CASSYPYLDREDGYTF
j_gene: TRBJ2-3; v_gene: TRBV18; CDR3aa: CASSPGLANTDTQYF
j_gene: TRBJ2-3; v_gene: TRBV27; CDR3aa: CASSFRGYTDTQYF